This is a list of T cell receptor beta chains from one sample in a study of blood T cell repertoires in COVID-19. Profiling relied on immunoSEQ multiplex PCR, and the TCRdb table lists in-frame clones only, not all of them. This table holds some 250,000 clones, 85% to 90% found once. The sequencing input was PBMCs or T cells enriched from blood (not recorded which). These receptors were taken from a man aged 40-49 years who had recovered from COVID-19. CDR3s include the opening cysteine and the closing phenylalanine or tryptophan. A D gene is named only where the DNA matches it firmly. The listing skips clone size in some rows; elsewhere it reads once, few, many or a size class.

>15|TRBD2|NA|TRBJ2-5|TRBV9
CASSPLAGNRETQYF
TGTGCCAGCAGCCCGCTAGCGGGAAATAGAGAGACCCAGTACTTC
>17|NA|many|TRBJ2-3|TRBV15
CATSRGHRLRGSDTQYF
TGTGCCACCAGCAGAGGACATAGGCTTCGGGGGTCAGATACGCAGTATTTT
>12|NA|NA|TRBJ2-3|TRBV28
CASSSGTDTQYF
TGTGCCAGCTCTAGCGGCACAGATACGCAGTATTTT
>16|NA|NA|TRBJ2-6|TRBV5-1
CASSLATGTGANVLTF
TGCGCCAGCAGCTTGGCTACAGGGACTGGGGCCAACGTCCTGACTTTC
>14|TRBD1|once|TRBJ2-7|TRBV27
CASSLSRTGNNLIF
TGTGCCAGCAGTTTATCGCGGACAGGGAATAACCTAATCTTC
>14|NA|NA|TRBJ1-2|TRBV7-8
CASSSNRANYGYTF
TGTGCCAGCAGCTCAAACAGGGCTAACTATGGCTACACCTTC
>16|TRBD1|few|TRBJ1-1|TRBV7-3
CASSQTTTGISTEAFF
TGTGCCAGCAGCCAAACTACGACAGGGATTTCCACTGAAGCTTTCTTT
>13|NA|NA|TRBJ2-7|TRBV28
CASEEGGGYEQYF
TGTGCCAGCGAAGAGGGGGGGGGCTACGAGCAGTACTTC
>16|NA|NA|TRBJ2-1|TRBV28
CASSLSGGPPLDEQFF
TGTGCCAGCAGTTTAAGCGGCGGGCCCCCCCTTGATGAGCAGTTCTTC
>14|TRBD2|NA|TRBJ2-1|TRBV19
CASSFGTRYNEQFF
TGTGCCAGTAGTTTCGGGACTAGATACAATGAGCAGTTCTTC
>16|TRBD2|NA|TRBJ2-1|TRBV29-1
CSVVPPGREVDNEQFF
TGCAGCGTTGTGCCCCCCGGGCGGGAGGTCGACAATGAGCAGTTCTTC
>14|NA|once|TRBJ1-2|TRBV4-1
CASSQGSGSYGYTF
TGCGCCAGCAGCCAGGGTTCGGGTAGCTATGGCTACACCTTC
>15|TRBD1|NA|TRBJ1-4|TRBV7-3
CASSKSGQGYEKLFF
TGTGCCAGCAGCAAGTCGGGACAGGGCTATGAAAAACTGTTTTTT
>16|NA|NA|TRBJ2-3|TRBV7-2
CASSLVPRGRTDTQYF
TGTGCCAGCAGCTTAGTCCCCAGGGGCCGCACAGATACGCAGTATTTT
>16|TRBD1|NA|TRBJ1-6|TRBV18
CASSPALGQGGSPLHF
TGTGCCAGCTCACCGGCCCTCGGACAGGGAGGTTCACCCCTCCACTTT
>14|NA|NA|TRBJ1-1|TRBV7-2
CASSLRVMNTEAFF
TGTGCCAGCAGCTTGCGGGTTATGAACACTGAAGCTTTCTTT
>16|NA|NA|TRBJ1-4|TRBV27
CASSLSGGVRGEKLFF
TGTGCCAGCAGTTTATCAGGAGGGGTAAGGGGTGAAAAACTGTTTTTT
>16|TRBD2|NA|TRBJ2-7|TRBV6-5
CASSYRTSGRFYEQYF
TGTGCCAGCAGTTACCGGACTAGCGGGAGGTTCTACGAGCAGTACTTC
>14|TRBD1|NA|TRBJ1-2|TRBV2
CASRPGQGGYGYTF
TGTGCCAGCAGACCTGGACAGGGCGGCTATGGCTACACCTTC
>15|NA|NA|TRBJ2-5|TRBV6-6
CASSSLDREGETQYF
TGTGCCAGCAGTTCCCTGGACAGGGAGGGAGAGACCCAGTACTTC
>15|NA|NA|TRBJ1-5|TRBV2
CASSSGRDSNQPQHF
TGTGCCAGCAGTTCTGGGAGAGATAGCAATCAGCCCCAGCATTTT
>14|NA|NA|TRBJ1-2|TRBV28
CASSLEGIRYGYTF
TGTGCCAGCAGTTTAGAGGGAATTCGCTATGGCTACACCTTC
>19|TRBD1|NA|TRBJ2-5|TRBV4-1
CASSQVSSPGQGIGETQYF
TGCGCCAGCAGCCAAGTATCCTCACCGGGACAGGGTATTGGAGAGACCCAGTACTTC
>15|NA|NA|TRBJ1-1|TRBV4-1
CASRAAGGVNTEAFF
TGCGCCAGCAGGGCGGCGGGCGGGGTGAACACTGAAGCTTTCTTT
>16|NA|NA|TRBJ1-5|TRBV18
CASSPTINDGNQPQHF
TGTGCCAGCTCACCTACCATCAACGACGGGAATCAGCCCCAGCATTTT
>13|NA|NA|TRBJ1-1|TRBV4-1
CASSQPRTAKAFF
TGCGCCAGCAGCCAACCTCGGACTGCTAAAGCTTTCTTT
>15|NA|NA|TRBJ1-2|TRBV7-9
CASSLATSTFRGYTF
TGTGCCAGCAGCTTAGCCACATCGACTTTCCGTGGCTACACCTTC
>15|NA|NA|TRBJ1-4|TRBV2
CASSDSGATNEKLFF
TGTGCCAGCAGTGATTCGGGTGCAACTAATGAAAAACTGTTTTTT
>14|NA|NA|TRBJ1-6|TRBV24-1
CATSDPGRGSPLHF
TGTGCCACCAGTGATCCCGGGCGGGGTTCACCCCTCCACTTT
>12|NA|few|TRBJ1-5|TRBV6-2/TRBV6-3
CASSWGVQPQHF
TGTGCCAGCAGTTGGGGCGTCCAGCCCCAGCATTTT
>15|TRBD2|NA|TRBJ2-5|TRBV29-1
CSVALWREGGETQYF
TGCAGCGTAGCCCTTTGGCGGGAGGGCGGGGAGACCCAGTACTTC
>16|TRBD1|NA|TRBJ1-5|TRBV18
CASSTDFGQDNQPQHF
TGTGCCAGCTCAACCGACTTTGGACAGGACAATCAGCCCCAGCATTTT
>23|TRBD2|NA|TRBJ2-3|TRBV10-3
CAIDLSPTAQLTGTSGNTDTQYF
TGTGCCATCGATCTATCTCCGACCGCCCAACTTACCGGGACTAGCGGTAACACAGATACGCAGTATTTT
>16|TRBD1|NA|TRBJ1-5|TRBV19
CASSTTGTGGNQPQHF
TGTGCCAGTAGTACAACCGGGACAGGGGGAAATCAGCCCCAGCATTTT
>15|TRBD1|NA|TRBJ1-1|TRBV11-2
CASSETTGVNTEAFF
TGTGCCAGCAGCGAGACGACAGGGGTGAACACTGAAGCTTTCTTT
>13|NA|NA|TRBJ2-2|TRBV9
CASSVAYTGELFF
TGTGCCAGCAGCGTAGCTTACACCGGGGAGCTGTTTTTT
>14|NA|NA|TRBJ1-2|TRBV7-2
CASSLEFLRGGYTF
TGTGCCAGCAGCTTAGAATTCCTGCGGGGTGGCTACACCTTC
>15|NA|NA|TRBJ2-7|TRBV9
CASSVGVAASYEQYF
TGTGCCAGCAGCGTAGGTGTAGCGGCCTCCTACGAGCAGTACTTC
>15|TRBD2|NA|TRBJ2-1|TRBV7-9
CASSLAASGYNEQFF
TGTGCCAGCAGCTTAGCGGCTAGCGGCTACAATGAGCAGTTCTTC
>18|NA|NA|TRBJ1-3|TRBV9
CASSVVPGGRTSGNTIYF
TGTGCCAGCAGCGTAGTGCCGGGGGGACGGACCTCTGGAAACACCATATATTTT
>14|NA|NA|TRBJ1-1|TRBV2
CASSNTRTATEAFF
TGTGCCAGCAGTAACACTCGGACAGCCACTGAAGCTTTCTTT
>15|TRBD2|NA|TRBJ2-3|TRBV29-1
CSARTSGGTRDTQYF
TGCAGCGCAAGAACTAGCGGGGGGACGAGGGATACGCAGTATTTT
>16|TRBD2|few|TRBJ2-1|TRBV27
CASSDPAKLAYNEQFF
TGTGCCAGCAGCGACCCGGCGAAACTAGCGTACAATGAGCAGTTCTTC
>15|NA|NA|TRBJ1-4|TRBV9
CASSVAGALDEKLFF
TGTGCCAGCAGCGTAGCAGGGGCCCTCGATGAAAAACTGTTTTTT
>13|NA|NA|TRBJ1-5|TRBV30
CAWKQGSNQPQHF
TGTGCCTGGAAGCAGGGCAGCAATCAGCCCCAGCATTTT
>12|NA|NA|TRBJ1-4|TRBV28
CASSSFNEKLFF
TGTGCCAGCAGTTCCTTTAATGAAAAACTGTTTTTT
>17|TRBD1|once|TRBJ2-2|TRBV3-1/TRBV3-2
CASSQGTGGLSTGELFF
TGTGCCAGCAGCCAGGGGACAGGGGGCCTTAGCACCGGGGAGCTGTTTTTT
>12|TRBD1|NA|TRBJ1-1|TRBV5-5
CASSHGQVEAFF
TGTGCCAGCAGCCACGGACAGGTTGAAGCTTTCTTT
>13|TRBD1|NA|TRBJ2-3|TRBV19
CATADRAPDTQYF
TGTGCCACCGCGGACAGGGCACCAGATACGCAGTATTTT
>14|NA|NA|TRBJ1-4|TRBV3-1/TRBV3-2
CASSPVISNEKLFF
TGTGCCAGCAGCCCTGTTATTAGTAATGAAAAACTGTTTTTT
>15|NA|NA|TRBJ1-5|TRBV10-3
CAISESAGSNQPQHF
TGTGCCATCAGTGAGTCGGCAGGGAGCAATCAGCCCCAGCATTTT
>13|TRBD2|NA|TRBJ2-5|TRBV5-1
CASSASGRETQYF
TGCGCCAGCAGCGCAAGCGGGAGGGAGACCCAGTACTTC
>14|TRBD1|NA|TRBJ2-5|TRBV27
CASSTYRGRETQYF
TGTGCCAGCAGTACCTACAGGGGGCGGGAGACCCAGTACTTC
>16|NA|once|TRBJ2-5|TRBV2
CASIFRSGTQQETQYF
TGTGCCAGCATTTTTCGGTCAGGAACCCAACAAGAGACCCAGTACTTC
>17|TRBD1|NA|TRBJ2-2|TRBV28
CASSLGTGVWNTGELFF
TGTGCCAGCAGTTTGGGGACAGGGGTATGGAACACCGGGGAGCTGTTTTTT
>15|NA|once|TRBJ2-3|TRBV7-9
CASSVSGWGPDTQYF
TGTGCCAGCAGCGTTAGCGGATGGGGCCCAGATACGCAGTATTTT
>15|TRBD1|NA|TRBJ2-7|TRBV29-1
CSVPGTGEYSYEQYF
TGCAGCGTTCCTGGGACAGGGGAATACTCCTACGAGCAGTACTTC
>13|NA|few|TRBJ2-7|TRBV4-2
CASSRFLEYEQYF
TGTGCCAGCAGCCGGTTTCTGGAGTACGAGCAGTACTTC
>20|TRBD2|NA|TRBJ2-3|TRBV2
CASSETPTSGTTAGTDTQYF
TGTGCCAGCAGTGAAACCCCTACTAGCGGCACCACGGCCGGTACAGATACGCAGTATTTT